Following are 5 T cell receptor beta chains from one sample sequenced in a study of blood T cells in healthy people across ages. PCR was performed a second time for about 7 to 11 cycles using a sample-barcoded 5' primer and a J-beta primer mix. TCRdb used MiXCR to reprocess the 5' RACE reads, holding one entry per CDR3 protein. The table records approximately 790,000 distinct CDR3 sequences, less than 80% of them present only once. The sample was blood. Receptor source: a young man in good health.

The V gene is TRBV28, the J gene TRBJ2-1, with a tentative D call TRBD2 (5 bases). Germline assignment: CDR1 MDHEN and CDR2 SYDVKM. The ends were cut back, 1 base at V and 7 bases at J, with 14 bases in the middle. The CDR3 extends over 15 amino acids. CDR3 sequence: CASSLSIGSVNEQFF. The CDR3 DNA reads as TGTGCCAGCAGTTTATCCATAGGGAGCGTAAATGAGCAGTTCTTC.

V is TRBV9 and J is TRBJ2-1; TRBD2 is a possible D gene (6 bases). Germline values: CDR1 SGDLS, CDR2 YYNGEE. V dropped 3 bases and J dropped 6 bases, with 16 bases sitting between them. The CDR3 sequence is 15 residues long. CDR3 bases: TGTGCCAGCAGCGCCACAGTCCGGGACTGCAATGAGCAGTTCTTC. It codes for CASSATVRDCNEQFF.

The chain recombines TRBV5-1 with TRBJ1-1; TRBD1 agrees at 7 bases. Germline assignment: CDR1 SGHRS and CDR2 YFSETQ. The length of the CDR3 is 16 residues. V was pared by 3 bases and J by 1 base, with 9 bases of the junction left unmatched. CDR3: CASSSQTGNRNTEAFF. The DNA for the CDR3 is TGCGCCAGCAGCTCGCAGACAGGGAACCGGAACACTGAAGCTTTCTTT.

The J gene is TRBJ1-2, the V gene TRBV7-9; D may be TRBD1 (5 bases). This CDR3 has 14 amino acids. The germline V gene has CDR1 SEHNR and CDR2 FQNEAQ (reference sequence). Trimming removed 2 bases at V and 4 bases at J, with 11 bases between. CDR3 nucleotides: TGTGCCAGCAGCTTAAAGGCAGGGCTCTATGGCTACACCTTC. Encoded protein: CASSLKAGLYGYTF.

The gene calls are TRBV29-1 and TRBJ1-2; D perhaps matches TRBD1 (5 bases). The CDR3 runs to 10 residues. Per the germline V gene, CDR1 is SQVTM and CDR2 is ANQGSEA. CDR3 bases: TGCAACGCCGGGACCCCTGGCTACACCTTC. This translates into CNAGTPGYTF.